The sequence of this T cell receptor (beta chain) was determined in a study of blood T cell repertoires in COVID-19. The germline V gene has CDR1 SEHNR and CDR2 FQNEAQ (reference sequence). V dropped 0 bases and J dropped 5 bases, with 7 bases sitting between them. The CDR3 spans 13 residues. TCRdb keeps only in-frame clones here, not all; method: immunoSEQ multiplex PCR. The table lists about 270,000 clones, approximately 90% of them singletons. This chain uses TRBV7-9 with TRBJ1-1; D is unclear. The clonotype originates from a woman aged 18-30 years who had recovered from COVID-19. Sequencing input: PBMCs or T cells enriched from blood (not recorded which). The CDR3 reads CASSLAPGTEAFF. Written as DNA, the CDR3 is TGTGCCAGCAGCTTAGCCCCGGGAACTGAAGCTTTCTTT.